This TCR beta chain is from a study of T cells in Graves' hyperthyroidism and ophthalmopathy (dated by TCRdb to between 2018 and 2021). Context from the whole study: Peripheral blood samples were taken at the time of initial diagnosis, prior to any treatment. According to the paper, TCR Vbeta CDR3 sequencing was carried out on more than 120 peripheral blood samples, which came from fewer than 50 ophthalmopathy, approximately 72 hyperthyroidism and about 17 progressor patients. In addition, the study compared T-cell repertoires in thyroid tissue and in blood from about 6 Graves' hyperthyroidism patients. After blood sampling, hyperthyroidism patients were treated with methimazole at a starting dose of 30 mg daily, and ophthalmopathy patients were treated with high-dose intravenous methylprednisolone. The 100 discovery patients were randomly split 7:3 into training and test sets. To identify TCR V-J signatures that set the groups apart, the researchers used a discovery cohort of 100 or so patients, made up of 40 to 45 with Graves' ophthalmopathy and some 56 with stable Graves' hyperthyroidism. An independent validation cohort of around 20 hyperthyroidism patients and about 15 patients who later progressed to ophthalmopathy tested prospective prediction of ophthalmopathy. Beyond this particular receptor, the publication reports: During validation, the model predicted progression to ophthalmopathy a median of approximately 6 months ahead of onset, with 70.59% sensitivity and roughly 75% specificity. No statistical method was used to fix the sample size in advance, and group allocation was not hidden from the investigators. Blood samples also contained most of the expanded thyroid clonotypes (frequency above 0.001), which suggests that blood repertoires may reflect thyroid immune responses. In cross-validation, a model built on a 13 V-J signature told ophthalmopathy apart from stable hyperthyroidism with approximately 90% sensitivity and roughly 81% specificity, and in testing the same model reached 80%/75%.

Ophthalmopathy patients had moderately to severely active disease, with a Clinical Activity Score of 3 or more, a NOSPECS grade of 4 or more, and a disease duration of less than 3 months. The study excluded patients with uncontrolled infections, other autoimmune diseases, pregnancy or lactation. Diagnoses relied on clinical symptoms, serum thyroxine and TRAb, thyroid ultrasound and orbital computed tomography. PBMCs were separated from roughly 10 ml of fresh peripheral blood using Ficoll-Paque density gradient centrifugation. Total RNA was extracted using Trizol reagent, and RNA quality was assessed on an Agilent 2100 Bioanalyzer. Germline trimming amounts to 1 base on V and 6 bases on J, with 11 as the count of junction bases outside the gene matches. From the cysteine through the phenylalanine, the CDR3 covers 16 amino acids. Here the CDR3 DNA is all that survives: 48 bases in frame from base 1. CDR1 and CDR2 are drawn from the germline V gene: SGHTA, FQGNSA.

This clonotype was picked up a small number of times. The antigen it recognizes is unknown. Within one base of it there is no much larger clone, and no base qualities were kept. TCR beta CDR3 regions were amplified from RNA transcripts. For the first round of RT-PCR on the TCR CDR3, the HTBI primer set was used together with the Qiagen OneStep RT-PCR kit. The libraries were constructed in a second round of multiplex PCR and then size-selected and purified. Sequencing of the libraries was done on an Illumina HiSeq2000 using paired-end 100 bp reads. Processing in the source paper ran as follows. Raw data were processed with SOAPnuke, discarding reads with adapters, uncalled bases, mean Phred below 15, or no exact constant-primer or identifier match. COPE v1.2.5 was used to merge high-quality paired reads, and clonotypes were defined as unique nucleotide sequences. MiTCR v1.1 was used to align the clonotypes against IMGT TRBV, TRBD and TRBJ reference segments. Analysis was restricted to V-J combinations with a frequency above 0.0001, which covered about 99% of repertoires. The TCS score was defined as the ratio of F50 (clonal expansion) to E x V (chaos), calculated using BLOSUM62-based TCRdist between CDR3 peptides within each V-J. Welch's t-statistics and random forest reduced some 510 V-J features to 13, which were used in a naive Bayes classifier (R e1071). TCRdb reprocessed the public reads (quality trimming at Q25 with fastp, clone calling with MiXCR) and kept in-frame beta chains. One record per CDR3 amino acid sequence lists the most common genes and DNA. These V and J calls are TCRdb output, not the study's own analysis. This sample gives hundreds of thousands of distinct CDR3 sequences in total; around 16% of them show up just once. The top ten hold about 3.5% of the sample.

This sequence originates from a woman aged 40 to 50 with Graves' ophthalmopathy. What was sequenced was blood. The sequence links TRBV7-2 to TRBJ1-1, with TRBD1 identical over 7 junction bases. The CDR3 protein sequence reads: CASSLGWDRVRAEAFF. DNA sequence: TGTGCCAGCAGCTTAGGTTGGGACAGAGTTCGGGCTGAAGCTTTCTTT.